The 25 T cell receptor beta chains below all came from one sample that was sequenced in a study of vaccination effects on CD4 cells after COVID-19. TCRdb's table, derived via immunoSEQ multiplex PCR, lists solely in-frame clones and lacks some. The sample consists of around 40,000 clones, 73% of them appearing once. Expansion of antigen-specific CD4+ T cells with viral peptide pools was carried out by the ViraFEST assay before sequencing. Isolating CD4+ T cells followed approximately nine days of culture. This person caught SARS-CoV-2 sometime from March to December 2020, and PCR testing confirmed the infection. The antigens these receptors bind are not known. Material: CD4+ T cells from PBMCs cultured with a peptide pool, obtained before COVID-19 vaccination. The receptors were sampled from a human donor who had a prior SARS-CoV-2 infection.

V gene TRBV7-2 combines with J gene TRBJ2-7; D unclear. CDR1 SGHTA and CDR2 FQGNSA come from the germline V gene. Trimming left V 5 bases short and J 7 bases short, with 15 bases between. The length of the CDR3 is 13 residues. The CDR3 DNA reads TGTGCCAGCAGCCCCCCCTCAAAGCGTGAGCAGTACTTC. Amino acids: CASSPPSKREQYF.

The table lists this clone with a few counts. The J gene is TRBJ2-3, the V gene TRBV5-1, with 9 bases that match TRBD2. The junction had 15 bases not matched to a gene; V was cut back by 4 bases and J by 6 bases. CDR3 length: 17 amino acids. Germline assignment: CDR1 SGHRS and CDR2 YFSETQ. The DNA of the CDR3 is TGCGCCAGCAGCACCTGGGGGCTAGCGGGAACGGCGGATACGCAGTATTTT. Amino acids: CASSTWGLAGTADTQYF.

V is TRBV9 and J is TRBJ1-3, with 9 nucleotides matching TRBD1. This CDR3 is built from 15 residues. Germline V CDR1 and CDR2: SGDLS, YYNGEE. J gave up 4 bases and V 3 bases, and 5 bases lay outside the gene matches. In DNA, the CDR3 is TGTGCCAGCAGCGGAACAGGGGGCCGAGGAAACACCATATATTTT. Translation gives CASSGTGGRGNTIYF.

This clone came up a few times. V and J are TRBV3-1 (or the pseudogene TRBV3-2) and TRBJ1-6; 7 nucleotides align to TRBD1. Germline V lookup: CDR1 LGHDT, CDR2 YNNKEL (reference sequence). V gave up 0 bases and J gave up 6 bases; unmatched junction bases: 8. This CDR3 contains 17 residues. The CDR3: CASSQDRFAGGNSPLHF. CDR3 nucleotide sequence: TGTGCCAGCAGCCAAGATCGCTTTGCAGGGGGTAATTCACCCCTCCACTTT.

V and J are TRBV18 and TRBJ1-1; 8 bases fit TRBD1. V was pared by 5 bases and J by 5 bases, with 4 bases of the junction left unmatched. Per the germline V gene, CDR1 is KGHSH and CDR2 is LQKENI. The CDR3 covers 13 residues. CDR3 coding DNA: TGTGCCAGCTCAGCATGGACAGGGACTGAAGCTTTCTTT. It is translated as CASSAWTGTEAFF.

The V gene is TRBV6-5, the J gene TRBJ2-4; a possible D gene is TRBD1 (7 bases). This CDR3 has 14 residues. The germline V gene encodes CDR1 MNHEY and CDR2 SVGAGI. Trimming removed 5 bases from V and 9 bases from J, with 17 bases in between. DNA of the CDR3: TGTGCCAGCAGTCCCCAGGGGGGCGAGGCCATTCAGTACTTC. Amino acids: CASSPQGGEAIQYF.

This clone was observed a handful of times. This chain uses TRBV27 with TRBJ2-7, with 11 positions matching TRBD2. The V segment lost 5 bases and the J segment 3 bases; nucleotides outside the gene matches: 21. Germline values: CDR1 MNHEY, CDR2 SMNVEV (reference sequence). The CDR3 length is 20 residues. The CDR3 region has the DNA TGTGCCAGCAGTAGAAACGTACTTAGCGGGAGGGCCGCGTCCTTCTACGAGCAGTACTTC. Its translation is CASSRNVLSGRAASFYEQYF.

The CDR3 spells CASSLGGRVTDTQYF. CDR3 coding DNA: TGTGCCAGCAGCTTAGGCGGGAGGGTGACAGATACGCAGTATTTT. The chain joins TRBV7-2 to TRBJ2-3; TRBD2 agrees at 9 bases. CDR3 size: 15 residues. With V trimmed by 1 base and J by 3 bases, 2 bases remained unmatched. Germline CDR1 SGHTA, CDR2 FQGNSA.

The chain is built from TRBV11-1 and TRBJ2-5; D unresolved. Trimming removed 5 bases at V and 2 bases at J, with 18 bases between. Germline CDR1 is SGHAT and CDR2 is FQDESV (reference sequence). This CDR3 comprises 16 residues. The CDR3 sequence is CASSISPAGRQETQYF. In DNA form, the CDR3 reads TGTGCCAGCAGCATATCACCTGCCGGGCGTCAAGAGACCCAGTACTTC.

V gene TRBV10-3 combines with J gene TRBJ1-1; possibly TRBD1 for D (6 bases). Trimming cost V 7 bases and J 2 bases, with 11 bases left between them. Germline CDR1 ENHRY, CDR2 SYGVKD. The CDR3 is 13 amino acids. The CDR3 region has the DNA TGTGCCATCACCGGGACACAAAACACTGAAGCTTTCTTT. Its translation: CAITGTQNTEAFF.

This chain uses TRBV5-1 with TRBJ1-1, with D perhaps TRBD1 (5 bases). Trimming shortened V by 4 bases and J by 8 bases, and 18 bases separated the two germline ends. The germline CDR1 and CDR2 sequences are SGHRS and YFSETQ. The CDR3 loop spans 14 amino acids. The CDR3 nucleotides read TGCGCCAGCAGCCCAGAGGGGACCTTGGAAGAAGCTTTCTTT. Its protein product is CASSPEGTLEEAFF.

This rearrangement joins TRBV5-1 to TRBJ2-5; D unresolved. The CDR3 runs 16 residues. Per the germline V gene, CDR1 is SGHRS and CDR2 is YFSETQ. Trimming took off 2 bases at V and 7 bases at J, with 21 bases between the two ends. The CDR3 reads CASSLDPYPLLGTQYF. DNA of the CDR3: TGCGCCAGCAGCTTAGATCCGTATCCATTGTTGGGGACCCAGTACTTC.

The CDR3 sequence: CASSTTGTSLQYF. CDR3 nucleotide sequence: TGTGCCAGTAGTACCACCGGGACTAGCTTGCAGTACTTC. V usage is TRBV19 and J usage is TRBJ2-7; 9 positions match TRBD2. V trimming: 4 bases; J trimming: 9 bases; junction bases outside the gene matches: 7. Germline lookup yields CDR1 LNHDA and CDR2 SQIVND (reference sequence). The CDR3 is 13 residues long.

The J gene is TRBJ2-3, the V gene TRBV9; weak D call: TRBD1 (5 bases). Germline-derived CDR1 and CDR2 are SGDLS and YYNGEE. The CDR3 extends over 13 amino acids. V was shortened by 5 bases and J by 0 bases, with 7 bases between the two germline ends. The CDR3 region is CASRGLSTDTQYF. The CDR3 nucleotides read TGTGCCAGCAGGGGGCTTAGCACAGATACGCAGTATTTT.

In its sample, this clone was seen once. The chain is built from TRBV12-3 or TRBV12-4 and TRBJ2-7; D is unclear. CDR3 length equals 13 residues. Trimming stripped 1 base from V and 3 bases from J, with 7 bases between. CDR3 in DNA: TGTGCCAGCAGTTTAGTAGTCCGCTACGAGCAGTACTTC. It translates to CASSLVVRYEQYF.

The CDR3 protein is CASSESGGDYNEQFF. The CDR3 coding sequence is TGTGCCAGCAGTGAAAGCGGGGGGGACTACAATGAGCAGTTCTTC. The V call is TRBV2, the J call TRBJ2-1; TRBD2 agrees at 10 bases. V dropped 2 bases and J dropped 3; count of bases not matched to a gene: 1. In germline, CDR1 is SNHLY, CDR2 FYNNEI. The CDR3 runs to 15 residues.

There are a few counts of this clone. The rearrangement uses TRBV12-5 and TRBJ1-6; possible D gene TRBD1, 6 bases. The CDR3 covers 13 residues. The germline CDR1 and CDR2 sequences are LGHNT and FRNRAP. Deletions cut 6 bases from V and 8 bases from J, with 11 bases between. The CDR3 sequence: CASGTGGYSPLHF. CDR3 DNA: TGTGCTAGTGGGACAGGCGGATATTCACCCCTCCACTTT.

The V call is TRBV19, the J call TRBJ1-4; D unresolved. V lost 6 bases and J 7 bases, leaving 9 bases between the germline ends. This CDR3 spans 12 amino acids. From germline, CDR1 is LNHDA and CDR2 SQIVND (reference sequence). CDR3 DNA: TGTGCCAGTAGCGCCCGCGGTGAAAAACTGTTTTTT. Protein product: CASSARGEKLFF. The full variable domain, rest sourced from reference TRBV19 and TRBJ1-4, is DGGITQSPKYLFRKEGQNVTLSCEQNLNHDAMYWYRQDPGQGLRLIYYSQIVNDFQKGDIAEGYSVSREKKESFPLTVTSAQKNPTAFYLCASSARGEKLFFGSGTQLSVL.

The CDR3 bases are TGTGCCAGCAGCTACCGGGTAGGGCAGACCCGGGACACCATATATTTT. Translation gives CASSYRVGQTRDTIYF. This chain joins TRBV6-6 and TRBJ1-3; D uncertain. The CDR3 runs 16 residues. Per germline, CDR1 MNHNY and CDR2 SVGAGI (reference sequence). Deletions cut 6 bases from V and 8 bases from J, with 23 bases between.

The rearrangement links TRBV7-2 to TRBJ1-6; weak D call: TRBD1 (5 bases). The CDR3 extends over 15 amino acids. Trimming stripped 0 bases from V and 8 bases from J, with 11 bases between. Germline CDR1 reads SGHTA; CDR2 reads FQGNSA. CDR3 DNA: TGTGCCAGCAGCTTAGCGTCAGGGTTTTATTCACCCCTCCACTTT. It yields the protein CASSLASGFYSPLHF.

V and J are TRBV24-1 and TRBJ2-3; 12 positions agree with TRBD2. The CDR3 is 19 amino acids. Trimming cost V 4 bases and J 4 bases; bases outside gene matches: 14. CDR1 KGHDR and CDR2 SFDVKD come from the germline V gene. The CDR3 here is CATSDSSTGLAGGPDTQYF. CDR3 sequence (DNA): TGTGCCACCAGTGACTCCAGTACTGGTCTAGCGGGAGGGCCAGATACGCAGTATTTT.

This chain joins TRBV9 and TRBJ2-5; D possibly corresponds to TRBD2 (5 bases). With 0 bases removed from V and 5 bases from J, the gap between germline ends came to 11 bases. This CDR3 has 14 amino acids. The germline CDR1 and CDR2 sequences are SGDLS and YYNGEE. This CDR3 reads CASSVDAGRETQYF. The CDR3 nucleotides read TGTGCCAGCAGCGTAGATGCGGGTCGGGAGACCCAGTACTTC.

The CDR3 coding sequence is TGTGCCAGCAGCGCCACAGGGGGCGGAGGGGATGAGCAGTTCTTC. Its protein is CASSATGGGGDEQFF. V gene TRBV5-8 combines with J gene TRBJ2-1; TRBD1 aligns across 9 bases. With 4 bases clipped from V and 8 bases from J, the junction kept 10 bases outside the gene matches. The CDR3 has 15 amino acids. Germline V gene sequence: CDR1 SGHTS, CDR2 YDEGEE.

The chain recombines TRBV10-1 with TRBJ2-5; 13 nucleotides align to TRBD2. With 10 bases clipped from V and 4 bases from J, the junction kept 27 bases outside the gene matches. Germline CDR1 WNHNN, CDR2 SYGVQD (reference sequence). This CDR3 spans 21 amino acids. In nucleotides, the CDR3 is TGCGCCACCGGACGTTTAGGGCGCGGAAAGAGGGGACTAGCGGGATCAGAGACCCAGTACTTC. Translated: CATGRLGRGKRGLAGSETQYF.

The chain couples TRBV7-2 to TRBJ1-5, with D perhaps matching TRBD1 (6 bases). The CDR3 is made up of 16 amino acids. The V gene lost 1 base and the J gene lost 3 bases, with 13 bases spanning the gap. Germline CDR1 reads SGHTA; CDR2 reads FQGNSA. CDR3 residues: CASSLGFGQYNQPQHF. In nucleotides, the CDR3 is TGTGCCAGCAGCTTAGGGTTCGGACAGTACAATCAGCCCCAGCATTTT.